Listed here is a single TCR beta chain. The data were taken from a study of glioma-infiltrating T cells after dendritic cell vaccination. Whole-study context: Treatment, given 2003 to 2012, was autologous tumor lysate-pulsed dendritic cell vaccination. Dendritic cells derived from monocytes and pulsed with autologous tumor lysate formed the vaccine.

The time point: after dendritic cell vaccination, including at tumor progression/relapse. PBMC sampling occurred before vaccination, two weeks after the third dose, and at progression. The primer mix had 60 V beta and 13 J beta primers. Profiling relied on immunoSEQ multiplex PCR, and the TCRdb table lists in-frame clones only, not all of them. The sample includes 55,000 to 75,000 clones, about 86% of them seen just once. Looked up from germline, CDR1 is SGDLS and CDR2 is YYNGEE. This CDR3 comprises 14 residues. V lost 5 bases to trimming and J lost 13 bases, with 22 bases between them. The rearrangement joins TRBV9 to TRBJ2-1; D is perhaps TRBD2 (5 bases). The sequence came from a human donor with glioblastoma. The sequences come from blood, collected after dendritic cell vaccination. CDR3 region: CASRPGGYSASQFF. CDR3 bases: TGTGCCAGCAGACCGGGCGGATATAGCGCCTCTCAGTTCTTC.